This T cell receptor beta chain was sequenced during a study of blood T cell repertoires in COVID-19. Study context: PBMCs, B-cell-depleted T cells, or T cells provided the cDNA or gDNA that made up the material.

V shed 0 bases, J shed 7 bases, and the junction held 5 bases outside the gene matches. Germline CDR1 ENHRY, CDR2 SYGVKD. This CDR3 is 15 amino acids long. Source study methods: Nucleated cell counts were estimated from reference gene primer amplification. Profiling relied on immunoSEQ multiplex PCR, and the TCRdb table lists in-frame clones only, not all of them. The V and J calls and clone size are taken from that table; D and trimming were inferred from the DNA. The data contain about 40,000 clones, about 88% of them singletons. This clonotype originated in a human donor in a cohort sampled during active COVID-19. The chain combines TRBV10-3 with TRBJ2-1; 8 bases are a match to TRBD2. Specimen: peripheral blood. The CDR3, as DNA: TGTGCCATCAGTGAGTCCCGGGGGGGCCCGAATGAGCAGTTCTTC. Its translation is CAISESRGGPNEQFF.